This T cell receptor (beta chain) stems from a study of cytomegalovirus exposure and HLA in healthy donors. Concerning this clone itself: As yet, its antigen is unknown.

The V gene's germline CDR1 is MDHEN and CDR2 SYDVKM. The V and J ends lost 3 bases and 4 bases respectively, with 6 bases between them. The CDR3 is 12 amino acids. Sequencing was performed with immunoSEQ multiplex PCR; in TCRdb, only in-frame clones are kept and a portion is missing. The sample includes about 110,000 clones, 88% seen only once; the top ten take roughly 1.4%. The donors belonged to the roughly 120-subject validation cohort, separate from the roughly 650-subject first cohort. General study findings and limits: Rarity marked most TCR sequences, yet some public TCRs occurred in many donors. Subsequent analysis of the 95 to 150 validation repertoires found a tendency for first-cohort TCR clusters to co-occur.

Sequencing was done on a sample of PBMCs. The source is a woman aged 25 to 39 in good health and CMV-seropositive. The V gene is TRBV28, the J gene TRBJ1-2; no clear D gene. The CDR3 reads CASSLKSYGYTF. CDR3 coding DNA: TGTGCCAGCAGTTTGAAGAGCTATGGCTACACCTTC.